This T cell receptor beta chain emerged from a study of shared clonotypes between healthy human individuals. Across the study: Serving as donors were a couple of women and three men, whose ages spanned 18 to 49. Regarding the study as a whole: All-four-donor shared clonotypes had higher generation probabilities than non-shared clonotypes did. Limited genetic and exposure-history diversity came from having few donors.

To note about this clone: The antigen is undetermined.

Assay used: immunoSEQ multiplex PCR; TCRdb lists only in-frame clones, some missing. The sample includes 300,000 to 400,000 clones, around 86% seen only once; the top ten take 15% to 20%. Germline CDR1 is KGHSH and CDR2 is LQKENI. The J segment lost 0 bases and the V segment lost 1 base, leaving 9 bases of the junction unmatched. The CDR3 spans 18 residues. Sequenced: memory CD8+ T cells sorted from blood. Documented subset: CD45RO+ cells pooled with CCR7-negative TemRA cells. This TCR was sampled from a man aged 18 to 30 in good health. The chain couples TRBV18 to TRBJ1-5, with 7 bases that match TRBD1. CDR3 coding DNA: TGTGCCAGCTCACCACGTTTCCGGGACAGTTATAGCAATCAGCCCCAGCATTTT. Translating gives CASSPRFRDSYSNQPQHF.